Presented here are 21 T cell receptor beta chains from one specimen sequenced in a study of cytomegalovirus exposure and HLA in healthy donors. 13 Jbeta primers and 60 Vbeta primers were used for the PCR. This table comes from immunoSEQ multiplex PCR, and its TCRdb copy is limited to in-frame clones, with some not included. The sample has about 170,000 clones, 55% to 65% seen once. The sequenced material came from PBMCs. These receptor sequences come from a man in his forties in good health and CMV-seronegative.

This clone was counted between two and nine times. The chain combines TRBV19 with TRBJ2-3; maybe TRBD2 (6 bases). V lost 5 bases and J 2 bases, leaving 17 bases between the germline ends. The CDR3 extends over 16 amino acids. Looked up from germline, CDR1 is LNHDA and CDR2 is SQIVND (reference sequence). CDR3 protein: CASSPFGSGNTDTQYF. In nucleotides, the CDR3 is TGTGCCAGTAGTCCATTCGGGAGCGGCAACACAGATACGCAGTATTTT.

The chain has TRBV9 and TRBJ2-3; D is perhaps TRBD2 (5 bases). The germline V gene has CDR1 SGDLS and CDR2 YYNGEE. Trimming pared 4 bases from V and 3 bases from J, leaving 15 bases between. The CDR3 is made up of 15 amino acids. This chain's CDR3 is CASSPRVRGTDTQYF. The CDR3 DNA reads as TGTGCCAGCAGCCCCCGCGTTCGGGGTACAGATACGCAGTATTTT.

CDR3 loop: CASSPQTSGAYEQYF. The CDR3 DNA follows: TGTGCCAGCAGCCCTCAGACTAGCGGAGCCTACGAGCAGTACTTC. The chain links TRBV9 to TRBJ2-7, with TRBD2 matching 9 bases. Germline V CDR1 and CDR2: SGDLS, YYNGEE. CDR3 size: 15 residues. Trimming cost V 4 bases and J 2 bases; bases outside gene matches: 7.

The chain combines TRBV5-4 with TRBJ2-1; 10 nucleotides match TRBD2. CDR3 length equals 15 residues. Losses at the gene ends were 0 bases for V and 7 bases for J; bases not matched to a gene: 4. Germline CDR1 and CDR2: SGHNT and YYREEE (reference sequence). The CDR3 bases are TGTGCCAGCAGCTTGGGAGCGGGAGGGGTGAATGAGCAGTTCTTC. Amino acid sequence: CASSLGAGGVNEQFF.

The chain couples TRBV11-2 to TRBJ2-3; D remains ambiguous. The CDR3 runs 13 residues. Trimming took 1 base from V and 7 from J, leaving 9 bases between them. Germline assignment: CDR1 SGHAT and CDR2 FQNNGV. The CDR3, as DNA: TGTGCCAGCAGCTTAGCACTAACATATACGCAGTATTTT. Translating gives CASSLALTYTQYF.

The rearrangement links TRBV7-3 to TRBJ2-1; 11 bases are a match to TRBD2. The germline CDR1 and CDR2 sequences are SGHTA and FQGTGA. This CDR3 is 14 amino acids long. V dropped 5 bases and J dropped 10; count of bases not matched to a gene: 7. The CDR3 bases are TGTGCCAGCAGCACCGGGACTAGCGGCCAAGAGCAGTTCTTC. Its protein product is CASSTGTSGQEQFF.

V and J are TRBV5-1 and TRBJ1-1; D not certain. CDR1 SGHRS and CDR2 YFSETQ come from the germline V gene. The CDR3 spans 14 residues. The V gene lost 1 base and the J gene lost 0 bases, with 7 bases spanning the gap. Here the CDR3 reads CASSLNGMNTEAFF. The CDR3 DNA sequence: TGCGCCAGCAGCTTGAACGGTATGAACACTGAAGCTTTCTTT.

This clone was seen more than once but under ten times. The chain carries TRBV7-9 and TRBJ1-4, with 7 bases aligning to TRBD1. The CDR3 sequence is 13 residues long. V shed 5 bases, J shed 7 bases, and the junction held 4 bases outside the gene matches. The germline V gene has CDR1 SEHNR and CDR2 FQNEAQ (reference sequence). The CDR3: CASSQGVREKLFF. DNA of the CDR3: TGTGCCAGCAGCCAGGGGGTTCGTGAAAAACTGTTTTTT.

This clone came up a few times. The V and J genes are TRBV5-6 and TRBJ1-1, with a weak D call TRBD1 (5 bases). V shed 0 bases and J shed 3 bases, with 9 bases lying between them. Germline CDR1 is SGHDT and CDR2 is YYEEEE. The CDR3 has 14 residues. DNA for the CDR3: TGTGCCAGCAGCTTGGTTTCCAGGGACACTGAAGCTTTCTTT. Translated, it gives CASSLVSRDTEAFF. Variable domain in full (rest from reference TRBV5-6 and TRBJ1-1): DAGVTQSPTHLIKTRGQQVTLRCSPKSGHDTVSWYQQALGQGPQFIFQYYEEEERQRGNFPDRFSGHQFPNYSSELNVNALLLGDSALYLCASSLVSRDTEAFFGQGTRLTVV.

The CDR3 bases are TGTGCCAGCAGCTTAGCTTCTGGGTTTGCGACAGGGGTTCCCTACGAGCAGTACTTC. It specifies CASSLASGFATGVPYEQYF. The chain uses TRBV7-9 and TRBJ2-7; 8 bases are a match to TRBD1. Per the germline V gene, CDR1 is SEHNR and CDR2 is FQNEAQ (reference sequence). V shed 0 bases and J 2 bases; nucleotides not matched to a gene: 15. This CDR3 comprises 19 residues.

This chain connects TRBV27 to TRBJ2-7; possibly TRBD1 for D (5 bases). The CDR3 loop spans 14 amino acids. Trimming removed 5 bases from V and 2 bases from J, with 13 bases in between. The germline V gene has CDR1 MNHEY and CDR2 SMNVEV (reference sequence). CDR3 region: CASSPLDTTYEQYF. CDR3 bases: TGTGCCAGCAGTCCCCTGGACACCACCTACGAGCAGTACTTC.

This clone showed up just a few times. The CDR3 protein is CASSGTGRYGYTF. As DNA, the CDR3 is TGTGCCAGCAGTGGGACAGGGCGCTATGGCTACACCTTC. The chain uses TRBV7-2 and TRBJ1-2; 9 bases are a match to TRBD1. Germline lookup yields CDR1 SGHTA and CDR2 FQGNSA. The CDR3 is made up of 13 amino acids. J lost 4 bases, V lost 6 bases, and 3 bases had no gene match.

For this clone: Other DNA sequences in the sample encode the same CDR3. J is TRBJ2-5 and V is TRBV5-8, with 7 bases lining up with TRBD1. With V trimmed by 5 bases and J by 7 bases, 20 bases remained unmatched. Germline V gene sequence: CDR1 SGHTS, CDR2 YDEGEE. This CDR3 is built from 17 residues. The DNA for the CDR3 is TGTGCCAGCAGTTCCGCCCGAGACAGGGAACTAGTGGGGACCCAGTACTTC. Encoded protein: CASSSARDRELVGTQYF.

V is TRBV10-3 and J is TRBJ1-1, with 8 bases that match TRBD1. This CDR3 comprises 14 residues. Trimming took 6 bases from V and 4 from J; bases not matched to a gene: 7. Germline values: CDR1 ENHRY, CDR2 SYGVKD. CDR3: CAIRDRAWSTEAFF. The CDR3 DNA reads as TGTGCCATCAGGGACAGGGCATGGAGCACTGAAGCTTTCTTT.

This chain joins TRBV7-8 and TRBJ1-2; 9 bases align to TRBD1. V trimming: 3 bases; J trimming: 4 bases; junction bases outside the gene matches: 9. The CDR3 sequence is 16 residues long. The germline V gene has CDR1 SGHVS and CDR2 FQNEAQ. The CDR3 here is CASSLDMGQGLYGYTF. The CDR3 DNA follows: TGTGCCAGCAGCTTGGATATGGGACAGGGCCTCTATGGCTACACCTTC.

J is TRBJ2-5 and V is TRBV18; 8 nucleotides align to TRBD2. V was pared by 3 bases and J by 3 bases, with 3 bases of the junction left unmatched. The CDR3 is made up of 14 amino acids. Germline loops: CDR1 KGHSH, CDR2 LQKENI. This CDR3 is CASSPRGVEETQYF. The CDR3 DNA is TGTGCCAGCTCACCGCGGGGGGTCGAAGAGACCCAGTACTTC.

J is TRBJ1-2 and V is TRBV5-1; 9 nucleotides match TRBD1. Germline V CDR1 and CDR2: SGHRS, YFSETQ. The ends lost 4 bases at V and 2 bases at J; junction bases unmatched: 6. This CDR3 has 15 amino acids. The CDR3 DNA reads as TGCGCCAGCAGCGATACAGGGGGCGAAAACTATGGCTACACCTTC. It codes for CASSDTGGENYGYTF.

The chain combines TRBV25-1 with TRBJ1-5, with D unresolved. V was clipped by 6 bases and J by 11 bases, with 11 bases between them. CDR1 and CDR2 (germline): MGHDK, SYGVNS. The CDR3 totals 11 residues. The CDR3 region is CASRVLLTQHF. In DNA form, the CDR3 reads TGTGCCAGCAGGGTACTATTGACCCAGCATTTT.

The chain has TRBV14 and TRBJ2-2; possible D gene TRBD1, 6 bases. Germline V lookup: CDR1 SGHDN, CDR2 FVKESK. Trimming took off 3 bases at V and 4 bases at J, with 15 bases between the two ends. The CDR3 is made up of 16 amino acids. The CDR3 DNA is TGTGCCAGCAGCCAGACGACAGGTTGGCGCACCGGGGAGCTGTTTTTT. Its protein product is CASSQTTGWRTGELFF. Complete variable domain (other parts from reference TRBV14 and TRBJ2-2): EAGVTQFPSHSVIEKGQTVTLRCDPISGHDNLYWYRRVMGKEIKFLLHFVKESKQDESGMPNNRFLAERTGGTYSTLKVQPAELEDSGVYFCASSQTTGWRTGELFFGEGSRLTVL.

V gene TRBV10-3 combines with J gene TRBJ2-6; the match to TRBD1 covers 8 bases. CDR3 length: 16 amino acids. Germline V gene lookup returns CDR1 ENHRY and CDR2 SYGVKD. The V segment lost 2 bases and the J segment 2 bases; nucleotides outside the gene matches: 2. The CDR3 DNA is TGTGCCATCAGTGAGACAGGGGGAGCTGGGGCCAACGTCCTGACTTTC. Translating it yields CAISETGGAGANVLTF.

This sequence joins TRBV10-3 and TRBJ2-7, with TRBD2 matching over 13 bases. The germline gives CDR1 ENHRY, CDR2 SYGVKD. The ends lost 5 bases at V and 0 bases at J; junction bases unmatched: 4. The CDR3 extends over 16 amino acids. The CDR3 region has the DNA TGTGCCATCAGTCCGGGACTAGCGGGGTCCTCCTACGAGCAGTACTTC. Translated, it gives CAISPGLAGSSYEQYF.